The 8 T cell receptor beta chains reported below all come from one sample, sequenced in a study of cytomegalovirus exposure and HLA in healthy donors. The primer mix had 60 Vbeta and 13 Jbeta primers. Clones were read by immunoSEQ multiplex PCR, and TCRdb kept only the in-frame ones, dropping some. The data contain under 120,000 clones, around 80% of them singletons. Sequencing input: PBMCs. These receptors all stem from a female donor in good health and CMV-seropositive.

This clone was found a few times. The chain carries TRBV25-1 and TRBJ2-6; 7 bases fit TRBD1. Germline assignment: CDR1 MGHDK and CDR2 SYGVNS. This CDR3 region has 17 residues. Trimming removed 2 bases from V and 0 bases from J; junction bases left unmatched: 4. The CDR3 bases are TGTGCCAGCAGTGAAGAGGGGGCGAACTCTGGGGCCAACGTCCTGACTTTC. This gives the protein CASSEEGANSGANVLTF. Drawing the rest from reference TRBV25-1 and TRBJ2-6, the complete variable domain is EADIYQTPRYLVIGTGKKITLECSQTMGHDKMYWYQQDPGMELHLIHYSYGVNSTEKGDLSSESTVSRIRTEHFPLTLESARPSHTSQYLCASSEEGANSGANVLTFGAGSRLTVL.

The chain uses TRBV7-2 and TRBJ1-4, with 9 bases aligning to TRBD1. Germline V gene lookup returns CDR1 SGHTA and CDR2 FQGNSA. The CDR3 sequence is 16 residues long. V was pared by 5 bases and J by 8 bases, with 12 bases of the junction left unmatched. The CDR3 DNA reads TGTGCCAGCAGCATCTACAGGGGGCGCGTTCCCGAAAAACTGTTTTTT. As protein: CASSIYRGRVPEKLFF.

Only a few counts were recorded for this clone. One junction end disagrees with the germline gene, perhaps due to a read error. The chain is built from TRBV7-7 and TRBJ2-1, with 9 positions matching TRBD1. The CDR3 loop spans 14 amino acids. From germline, CDR1 is SSHAT and CDR2 FNYEAQ (reference sequence). CDR3 loop: CASRDRVGYNEQFF. For the CDR3, the DNA is TGTGCTAGCAGGGACAGGGTTGGGTACAATGAGCAGTTCTTC.

This chain uses TRBV4-3 with TRBJ2-1; TRBD2 aligns across 8 bases. V gave up 4 bases and J gave up 8 bases; unmatched junction bases: 7. The CDR3 runs 14 residues. Germline-derived CDR1 and CDR2 are LGHNA and YSLEER. CDR3: CASSPGLASDEQFF. The DNA of the CDR3 is TGCGCCAGCAGCCCCGGACTAGCTTCGGATGAGCAGTTCTTC.

The chain carries TRBV5-1 and TRBJ1-4, with TRBD1 matching 9 bases. The CDR3 length is 14 residues. V gave up 0 bases and J gave up 9 bases; unmatched junction bases: 3. Germline CDR1 SGHRS, CDR2 YFSETQ. CDR3 DNA sequence: TGCGCCAGCAGCTTGGGACAGGGGGATCAAAAACTGTTTTTT. This codes for CASSLGQGDQKLFF.

The gene calls are TRBV7-2 and TRBJ1-2; TRBD1 aligns across 11 bases. Germline trimming cut 5 bases from V and 8 bases from J; bases unmatched to any gene: 7. The CDR3 extends over 14 amino acids. CDR1 is SGHTA and CDR2 is FQGNSA in the germline V gene. CDR3 region: CASSPDRGLGGYTF. CDR3 sequence (DNA): TGTGCCAGCAGCCCGGACAGGGGGCTAGGGGGCTACACCTTC.

The chain links TRBV5-1 to TRBJ2-7; 14 bases line up with TRBD2. The CDR3 has 15 residues. After removal of 1 base from V and 5 bases from J, the junction contained 2 bases not matched to a gene. Germline loops: CDR1 SGHRS, CDR2 YFSETQ. CDR3 bases: TGCGCCAGCAGCTTGATGGGACTAGCGGGAGACGAGCAGTACTTC. As protein: CASSLMGLAGDEQYF.

The genes are TRBV28 and TRBJ2-1; 7 bases fit TRBD2. This CDR3 contains 13 residues. J lost 8 bases, V lost 6 bases, and 7 bases had no gene match. Per the germline V gene, CDR1 is MDHEN and CDR2 is SYDVKM. The DNA for the CDR3 is TGTGCCAGCAGACCCGGGACTAACGATGAGCAGTTCTTC. It specifies CASRPGTNDEQFF. Filled out from reference TRBV28 and TRBJ2-1, the complete variable domain reads DVKVTQSSRYLVKRTGEKVFLECVQDMDHENMFWYRQDPGLGLRLIYFSYDVKMKEKGDIPEGYSVSREKKERFSLILESASTNQTSMYLCASRPGTNDEQFFGPGTRLTVL.